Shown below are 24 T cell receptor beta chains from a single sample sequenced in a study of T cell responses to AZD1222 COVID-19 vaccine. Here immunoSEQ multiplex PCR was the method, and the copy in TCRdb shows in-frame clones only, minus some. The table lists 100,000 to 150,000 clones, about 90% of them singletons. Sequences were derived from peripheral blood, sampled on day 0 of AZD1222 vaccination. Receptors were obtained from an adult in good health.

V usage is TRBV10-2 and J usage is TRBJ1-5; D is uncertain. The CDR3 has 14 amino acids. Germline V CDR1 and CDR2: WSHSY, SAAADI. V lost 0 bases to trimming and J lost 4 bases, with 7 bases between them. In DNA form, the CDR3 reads TGCGCCAGCAGTGAGTCGAACAGAAATCAGCCCCAGCATTTT. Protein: CASSESNRNQPQHF.

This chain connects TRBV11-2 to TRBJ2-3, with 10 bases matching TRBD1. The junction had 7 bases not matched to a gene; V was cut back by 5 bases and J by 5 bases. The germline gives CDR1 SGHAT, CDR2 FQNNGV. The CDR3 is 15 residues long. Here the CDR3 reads CASSTRQGAGDTQYF. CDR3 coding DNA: TGTGCCAGCAGCACCCGACAGGGGGCTGGAGATACGCAGTATTTT.

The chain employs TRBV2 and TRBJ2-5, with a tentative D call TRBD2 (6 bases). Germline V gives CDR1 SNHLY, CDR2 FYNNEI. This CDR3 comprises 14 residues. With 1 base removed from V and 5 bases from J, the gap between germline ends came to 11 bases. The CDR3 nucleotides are TGTGCCAGCAGTGAAGGAGGTGGGGGGGAGACCCAGTACTTC. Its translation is CASSEGGGGETQYF.

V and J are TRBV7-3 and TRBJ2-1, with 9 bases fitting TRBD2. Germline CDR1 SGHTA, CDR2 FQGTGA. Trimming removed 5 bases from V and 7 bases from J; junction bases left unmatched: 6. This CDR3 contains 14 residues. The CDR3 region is CASSVNLAGNEQFF. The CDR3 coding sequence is TGTGCCAGCAGCGTCAATCTAGCGGGGAATGAGCAGTTCTTC. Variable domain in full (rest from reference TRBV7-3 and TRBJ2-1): GAGVSQTPSNKVTEKGKYVELRCDPISGHTALYWYRQSLGQGPEFLIYFQGTGAADDSGLPNDRFFAVRPEGSVSTLKIQRTERGDSAVYLCASSVNLAGNEQFFGPGTRLTVL.

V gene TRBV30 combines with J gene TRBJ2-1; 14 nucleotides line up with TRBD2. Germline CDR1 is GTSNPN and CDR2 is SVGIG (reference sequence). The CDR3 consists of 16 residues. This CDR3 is CGHGRGLAGGNNEQFF. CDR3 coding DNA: TGTGGCCACGGCCGTGGACTAGCGGGGGGAAACAATGAGCAGTTCTTC.

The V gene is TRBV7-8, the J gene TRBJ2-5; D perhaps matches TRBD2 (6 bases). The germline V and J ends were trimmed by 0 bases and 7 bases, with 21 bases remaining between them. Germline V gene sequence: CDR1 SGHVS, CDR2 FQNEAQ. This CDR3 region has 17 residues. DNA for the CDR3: TGTGCCAGCAGCTTAGCGAGGAGGGAGCGGGTGGCAGGGACCCAGTACTTC. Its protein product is CASSLARRERVAGTQYF.

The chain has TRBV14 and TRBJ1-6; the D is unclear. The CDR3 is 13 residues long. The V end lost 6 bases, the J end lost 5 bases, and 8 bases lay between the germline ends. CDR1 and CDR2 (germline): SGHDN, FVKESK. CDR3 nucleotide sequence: TGTGCCAGCAGGATGGTGGATAATTCACCCCTCCACTTT. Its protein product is CASRMVDNSPLHF.

CDR3 loop: CASSPGLAGGGGTYNEQFF. For the CDR3, the DNA is TGTGCCAGTAGTCCGGGACTAGCGGGAGGAGGAGGAACCTACAATGAGCAGTTCTTC. The gene calls are TRBV19 and TRBJ2-1; 15 bases map to TRBD2. Per the germline V gene, CDR1 is LNHDA and CDR2 is SQIVND (reference sequence). Trimming took 5 bases from V and 2 from J; bases not matched to a gene: 10. The CDR3 totals 19 residues.

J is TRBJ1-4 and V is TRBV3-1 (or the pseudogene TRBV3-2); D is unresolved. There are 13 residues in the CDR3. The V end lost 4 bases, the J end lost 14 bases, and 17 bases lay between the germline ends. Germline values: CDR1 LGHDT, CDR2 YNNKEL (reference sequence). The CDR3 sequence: CASSLGQSKRLFF. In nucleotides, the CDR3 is TGTGCCAGCAGCCTTGGGCAGAGCAAGCGGCTGTTTTTT.

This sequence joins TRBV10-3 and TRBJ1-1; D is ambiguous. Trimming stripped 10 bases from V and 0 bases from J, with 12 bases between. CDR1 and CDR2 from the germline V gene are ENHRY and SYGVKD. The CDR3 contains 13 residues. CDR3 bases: TGTGCCACCTGGACGGACCTGAACACTGAAGCTTTCTTT. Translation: CATWTDLNTEAFF.

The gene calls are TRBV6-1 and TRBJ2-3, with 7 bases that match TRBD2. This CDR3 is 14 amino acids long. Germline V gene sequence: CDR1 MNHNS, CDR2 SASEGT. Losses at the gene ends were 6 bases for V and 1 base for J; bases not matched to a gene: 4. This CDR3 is CASRSGTGTDTQYF. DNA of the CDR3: TGTGCCAGCAGAAGCGGGACTGGCACAGATACGCAGTATTTT.

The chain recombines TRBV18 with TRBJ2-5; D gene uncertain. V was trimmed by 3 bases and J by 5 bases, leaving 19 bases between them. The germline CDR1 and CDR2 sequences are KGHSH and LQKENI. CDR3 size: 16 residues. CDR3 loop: CASSPPMTGIVETQYF. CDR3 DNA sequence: TGTGCCAGCTCACCTCCGATGACCGGCATTGTGGAGACCCAGTACTTC.

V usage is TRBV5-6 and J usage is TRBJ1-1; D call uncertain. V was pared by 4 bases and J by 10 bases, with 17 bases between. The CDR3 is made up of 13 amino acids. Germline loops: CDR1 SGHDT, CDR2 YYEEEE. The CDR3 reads CASSLGSGWGAFF. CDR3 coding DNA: TGTGCCAGCAGCCTTGGTTCCGGGTGGGGAGCTTTCTTT.

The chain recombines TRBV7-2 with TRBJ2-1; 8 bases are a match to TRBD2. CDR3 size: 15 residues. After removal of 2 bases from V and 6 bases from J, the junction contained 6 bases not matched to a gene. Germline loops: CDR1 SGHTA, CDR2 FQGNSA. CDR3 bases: TGTGCCAGCAGCTTATGGTCCGGGAGGGGCAATGAGCAGTTCTTC. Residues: CASSLWSGRGNEQFF.

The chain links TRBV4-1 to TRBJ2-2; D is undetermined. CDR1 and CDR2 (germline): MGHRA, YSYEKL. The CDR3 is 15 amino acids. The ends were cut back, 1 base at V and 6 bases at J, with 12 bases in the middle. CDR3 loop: CASSQVYSLPGELFF. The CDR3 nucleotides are TGCGCCAGCAGCCAAGTCTATAGTTTACCCGGGGAGCTGTTTTTT.

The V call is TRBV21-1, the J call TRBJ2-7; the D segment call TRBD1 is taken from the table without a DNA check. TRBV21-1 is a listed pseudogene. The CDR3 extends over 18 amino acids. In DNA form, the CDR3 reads TGTGCCAGCAGCAAAGCTGCGGACAGGGGGCTACCCTACTACGAGCAGTACGTC. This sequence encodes CASSKAADRGLPYYEQYV.

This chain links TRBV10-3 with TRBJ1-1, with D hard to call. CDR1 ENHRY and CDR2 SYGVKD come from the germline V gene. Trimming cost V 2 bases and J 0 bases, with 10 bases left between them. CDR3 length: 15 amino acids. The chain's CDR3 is CAISETAELNTEAFF. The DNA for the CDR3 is TGTGCCATCAGTGAGACCGCAGAACTGAACACTGAAGCTTTCTTT.

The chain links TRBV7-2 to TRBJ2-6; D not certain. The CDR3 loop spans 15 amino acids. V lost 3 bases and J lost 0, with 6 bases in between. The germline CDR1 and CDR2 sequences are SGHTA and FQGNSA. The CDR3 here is CASSFHFSGANVLTF. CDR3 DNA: TGTGCCAGCAGCTTTCATTTCTCTGGGGCCAACGTCCTGACTTTC.

CDR3 in DNA: TGCGCCAGCAGCTTGATAAGGGCTAGCGGGCGGGACTCCTACAATGAGCAGTTCTTC. It codes for CASSLIRASGRDSYNEQFF. This chain uses TRBV5-1 with TRBJ2-1, with TRBD2 matching 8 bases. The germline V gene encodes CDR1 SGHRS and CDR2 YFSETQ. There are 19 residues in the CDR3. J gave up 0 bases and V 1 base, and 12 bases lay outside the gene matches.

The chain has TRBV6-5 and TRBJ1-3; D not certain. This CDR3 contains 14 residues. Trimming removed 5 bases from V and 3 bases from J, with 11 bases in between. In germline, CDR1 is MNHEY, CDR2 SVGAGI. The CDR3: CASSRSSRGNTIYF. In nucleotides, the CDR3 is TGTGCCAGCAGTCGAAGCTCCCGTGGAAACACCATATATTTT.

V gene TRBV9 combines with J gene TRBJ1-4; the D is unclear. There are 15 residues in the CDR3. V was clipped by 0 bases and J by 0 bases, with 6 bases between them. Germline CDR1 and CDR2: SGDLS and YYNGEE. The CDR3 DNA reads TGTGCCAGCAGCGTAGGTTACGCAACTAATGAAAAACTGTTTTTT. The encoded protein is CASSVGYATNEKLFF.

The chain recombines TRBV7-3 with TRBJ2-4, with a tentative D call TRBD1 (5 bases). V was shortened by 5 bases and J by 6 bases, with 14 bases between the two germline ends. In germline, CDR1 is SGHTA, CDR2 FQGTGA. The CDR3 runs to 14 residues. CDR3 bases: TGTGCCAGCAGCCCTCAGGGTTCAGGAAACATTCAGTACTTC. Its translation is CASSPQGSGNIQYF.

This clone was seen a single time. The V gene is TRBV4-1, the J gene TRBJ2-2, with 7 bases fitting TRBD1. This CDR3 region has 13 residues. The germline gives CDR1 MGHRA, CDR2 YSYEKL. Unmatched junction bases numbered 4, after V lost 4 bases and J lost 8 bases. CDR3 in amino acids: CASSPQGEGELFF. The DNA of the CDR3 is TGCGCCAGCAGCCCGCAGGGGGAAGGGGAGCTGTTTTTT.

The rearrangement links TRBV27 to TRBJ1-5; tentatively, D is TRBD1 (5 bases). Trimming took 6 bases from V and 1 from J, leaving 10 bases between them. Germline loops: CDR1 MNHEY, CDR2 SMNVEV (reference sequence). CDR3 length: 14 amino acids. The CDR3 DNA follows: TGTGCCAGCAGCGCAGGGATCAGCAATCAGCCCCAGCATTTT. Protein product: CASSAGISNQPQHF.